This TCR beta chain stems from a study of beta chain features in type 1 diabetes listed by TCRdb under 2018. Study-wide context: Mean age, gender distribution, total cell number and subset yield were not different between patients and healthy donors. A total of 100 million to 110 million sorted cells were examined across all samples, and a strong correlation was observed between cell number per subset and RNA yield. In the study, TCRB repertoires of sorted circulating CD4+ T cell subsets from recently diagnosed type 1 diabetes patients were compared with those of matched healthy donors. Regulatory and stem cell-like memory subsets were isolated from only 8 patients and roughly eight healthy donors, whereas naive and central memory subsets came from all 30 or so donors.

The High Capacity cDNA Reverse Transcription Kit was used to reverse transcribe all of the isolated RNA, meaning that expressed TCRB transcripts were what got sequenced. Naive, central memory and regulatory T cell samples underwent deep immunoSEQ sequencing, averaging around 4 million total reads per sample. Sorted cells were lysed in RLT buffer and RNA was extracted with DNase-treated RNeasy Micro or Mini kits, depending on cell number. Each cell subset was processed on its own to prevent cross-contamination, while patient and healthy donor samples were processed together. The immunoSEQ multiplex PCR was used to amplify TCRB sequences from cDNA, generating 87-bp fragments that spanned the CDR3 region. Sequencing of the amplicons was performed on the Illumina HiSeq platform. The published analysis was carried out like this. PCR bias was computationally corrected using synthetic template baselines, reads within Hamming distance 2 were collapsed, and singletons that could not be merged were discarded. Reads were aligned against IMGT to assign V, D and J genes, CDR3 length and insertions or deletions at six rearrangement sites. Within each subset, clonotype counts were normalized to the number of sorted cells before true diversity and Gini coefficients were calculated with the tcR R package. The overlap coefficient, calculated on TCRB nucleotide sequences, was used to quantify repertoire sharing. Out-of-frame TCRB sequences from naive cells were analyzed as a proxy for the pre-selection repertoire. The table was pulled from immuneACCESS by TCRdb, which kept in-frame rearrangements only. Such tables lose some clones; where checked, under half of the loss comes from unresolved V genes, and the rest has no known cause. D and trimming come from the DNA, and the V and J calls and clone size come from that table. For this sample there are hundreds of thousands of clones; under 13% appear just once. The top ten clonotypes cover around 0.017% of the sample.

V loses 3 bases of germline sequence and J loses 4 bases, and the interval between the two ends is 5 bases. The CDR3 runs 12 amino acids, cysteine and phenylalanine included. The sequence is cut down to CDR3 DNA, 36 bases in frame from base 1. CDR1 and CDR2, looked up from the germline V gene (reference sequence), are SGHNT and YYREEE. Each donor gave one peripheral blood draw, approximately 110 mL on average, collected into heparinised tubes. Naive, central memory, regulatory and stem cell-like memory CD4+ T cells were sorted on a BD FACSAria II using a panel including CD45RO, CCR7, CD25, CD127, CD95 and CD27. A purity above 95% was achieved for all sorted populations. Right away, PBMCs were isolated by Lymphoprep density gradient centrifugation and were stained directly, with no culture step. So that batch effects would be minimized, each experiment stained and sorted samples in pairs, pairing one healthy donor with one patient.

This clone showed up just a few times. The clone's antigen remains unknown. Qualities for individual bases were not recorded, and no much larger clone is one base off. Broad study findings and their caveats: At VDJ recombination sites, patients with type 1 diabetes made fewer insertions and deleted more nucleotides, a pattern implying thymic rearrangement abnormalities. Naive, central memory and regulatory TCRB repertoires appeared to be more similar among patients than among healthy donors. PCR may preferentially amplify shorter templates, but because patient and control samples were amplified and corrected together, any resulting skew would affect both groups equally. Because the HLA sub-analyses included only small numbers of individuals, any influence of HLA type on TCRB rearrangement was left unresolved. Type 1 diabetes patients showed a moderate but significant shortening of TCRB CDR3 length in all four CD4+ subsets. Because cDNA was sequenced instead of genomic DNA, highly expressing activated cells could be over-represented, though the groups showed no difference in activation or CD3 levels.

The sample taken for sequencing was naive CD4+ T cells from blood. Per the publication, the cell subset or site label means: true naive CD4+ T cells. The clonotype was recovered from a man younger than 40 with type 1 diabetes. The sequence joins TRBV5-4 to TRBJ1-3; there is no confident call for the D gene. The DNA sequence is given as TGTGCCAGCAGCTCCCAAGGAAACACCATATATTTT. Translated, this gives CASSSQGNTIYF.